The 14 T cell receptor beta chains below come from one sample, sequenced in a study of shared clonotypes between healthy human individuals. Sequencing was performed with immunoSEQ multiplex PCR; in TCRdb, only in-frame clones are kept and a portion is missing. The data show 950,000 to 1,100,000 clones, more than 65% seen once. Sequencing used memory CD4+ T cells sorted from blood. As to subset: CD45RA-negative fraction. The origin of the receptors is a man between 18 and 29 years old in good health.

V and J are TRBV18 and TRBJ2-7, with 8 bases lining up with TRBD1. This CDR3 is 15 amino acids long. Germline CDR1 and CDR2: KGHSH and LQKENI. J was trimmed by 7 bases and V by 2 bases; bases with no gene match: 10. CDR3 residues: CASSPNTGGIEEQYF. The CDR3 nucleotides are TGTGCCAGCTCACCAAATACAGGGGGGATTGAAGAGCAGTACTTC.

The chain couples TRBV28 to TRBJ1-2; 10 bases are shared with TRBD1. Germline CDR1 and CDR2: MDHEN and SYDVKM. The CDR3 is made up of 17 amino acids. V shed 1 base and J 2 bases; nucleotides not matched to a gene: 7. Here the CDR3 reads CASSLLVPGQGNYGYTF. CDR3 coding DNA: TGTGCCAGCAGTTTATTGGTGCCGGGACAGGGGAACTATGGCTACACCTTC.

Here the CDR3 DNA reads TGCGCCAGCAACCCGACTAGCGGGGGGTCTGGGGCCAACGTCCTGACTTTC. Protein: CASNPTSGGSGANVLTF. This sequence joins TRBV5-1 and TRBJ2-6; 13 positions agree with TRBD2. The CDR3 contains 17 residues. V gave up 6 bases and J gave up 1 base; unmatched junction bases: 4. Germline-derived CDR1 and CDR2 are SGHRS and YFSETQ.

This clone was observed a handful of times. The rearrangement joins TRBV19 to TRBJ2-3, with TRBD2 matching over 10 bases. J was trimmed by 0 bases and V by 4 bases; bases with no gene match: 7. Germline CDR1 and CDR2: LNHDA and SQIVND (reference sequence). There are 17 residues in the CDR3. Here the CDR3 DNA reads TGTGCCAGTAGTACAGTTATAGCGGGAGGTAGCACAGATACGCAGTATTTT. Its protein product is CASSTVIAGGSTDTQYF.

The genes are TRBV7-8 and TRBJ1-3; 7 positions match TRBD1. V was pared by 5 bases and J by 2 bases, with 9 bases of the junction left unmatched. The CDR3 is made up of 16 amino acids. CDR1 is SGHVS and CDR2 is FQNEAQ in the germline V gene. This CDR3 reads CASSVDRLSTGNTIYF. CDR3 DNA: TGTGCCAGCAGCGTGGACAGGTTGTCAACTGGAAACACCATATATTTT.

A remark on this clone: Additional DNA sequences in this sample encode the identical CDR3. The chain recombines TRBV19 with TRBJ2-1; tentatively, D is TRBD1 (6 bases). The CDR3 runs 15 residues. Trimming took off 3 bases at V and 2 bases at J, with 11 bases between the two ends. Germline loops: CDR1 LNHDA, CDR2 SQIVND (reference sequence). The DNA for the CDR3 is TGTGCCAGTAGTATCGAGGGGGTTACCTACAATGAGCAGTTCTTC. As protein: CASSIEGVTYNEQFF.

This clone was found a few times. The gene calls are TRBV30 and TRBJ1-1; D is unresolved. The CDR3 contains 11 residues. Looked up from germline, CDR1 is GTSNPN and CDR2 is SVGIG (reference sequence). V gave up 0 bases and J gave up 7 bases, with 6 bases separating them. In DNA, the CDR3 is TGTGCCTGGAGTGTAAATTTTGAAGCTTTCTTT. Translation gives CAWSVNFEAFF.

This clone occurred once. The chain employs TRBV4-3 and TRBJ2-3, with 7 bases lining up with TRBD2. Germline values: CDR1 LGHNA, CDR2 YSLEER. The V gene end was trimmed by 4 bases and the J gene end by 7 bases; junction bases not matched to a gene: 8. The CDR3 consists of 14 residues. CDR3 amino acids: CASSPIGEGHTQYF. The CDR3 DNA reads TGCGCCAGCAGCCCAATAGGGGAGGGCCATACGCAGTATTTT.

This clone has more than one count but fewer than ten. The chain employs TRBV6-1 and TRBJ1-5; D gene unclear. Trimming pared 11 bases from V and 7 bases from J, leaving 9 bases between. Per the germline V gene, CDR1 is MNHNS and CDR2 is SASEGT. The CDR3 loop spans 10 amino acids. As DNA, the CDR3 is TGTGCCGCGGCGGGACAGCCCCAGCATTTT. It encodes CAAAGQPQHF.

DNA of the CDR3: TGTGCCAGCAGAGCGACAGGGTTAGGTTCACCCCTCCACTTT. This encodes CASRATGLGSPLHF. The V and J genes are TRBV2 and TRBJ1-6; TRBD1 matches at 7 bases. The CDR3 extends over 14 amino acids. V was clipped by 6 bases and J by 9 bases; unmatched bases: 8. Germline assignment: CDR1 SNHLY and CDR2 FYNNEI. Complete variable domain (other parts from reference TRBV2 and TRBJ1-6): EPEVTQTPSHQVTQMGQEVILRCVPISNHLYFYWYRQILGQKVEFLVSFYNNEISEKSEIFDDQFSVERPDGSNFTLKIRSTKLEDSAMYFCASRATGLGSPLHFGNGTRLTVT.

The chain joins TRBV18 to TRBJ2-7; D call uncertain. The germline V and J ends were trimmed by 0 bases and 4 bases, with 10 bases remaining between them. The length of the CDR3 is 14 residues. Per germline, CDR1 KGHSH and CDR2 LQKENI. The CDR3 region has the DNA TGTGCCAGCTCACCACCCCAGACCCGATACGAGCAGTACTTC. Its translation: CASSPPQTRYEQYF.

The sample holds one count of this clone. This chain links TRBV28 with TRBJ2-7; 7 nucleotides agree with TRBD1. The germline CDR1 and CDR2 sequences are MDHEN and SYDVKM. Trimming took 6 bases from V and 0 from J; bases not matched to a gene: 8. The CDR3 has 15 amino acids. The CDR3 is CASSSGGQSSYEQYF. The CDR3 nucleotides are TGTGCCAGCAGCTCTGGGGGACAGAGCTCCTACGAGCAGTACTTC.

This chain links TRBV7-3 with TRBJ2-7; 9 nucleotides align to TRBD2. The germline V gene encodes CDR1 SGHTA and CDR2 FQGTGA. The CDR3 is made up of 14 amino acids. J lost 2 bases, V lost 5 bases, and 4 bases had no gene match. The CDR3 DNA reads as TGTGCCAGCAGCCCATTAGCGGGGGCCTACGAGCAGTACTTC. Amino acid sequence: CASSPLAGAYEQYF.

The V call is TRBV30, the J call TRBJ1-2; D is undetermined. Deletions cut 1 base from V and 6 bases from J, with 9 bases between. The V gene's germline CDR1 is GTSNPN and CDR2 SVGIG (reference sequence). This CDR3 contains 12 residues. CDR3 sequence reads: CAWSEPLNGYTF. CDR3 in DNA: TGTGCCTGGAGTGAGCCTTTGAATGGCTACACCTTC.